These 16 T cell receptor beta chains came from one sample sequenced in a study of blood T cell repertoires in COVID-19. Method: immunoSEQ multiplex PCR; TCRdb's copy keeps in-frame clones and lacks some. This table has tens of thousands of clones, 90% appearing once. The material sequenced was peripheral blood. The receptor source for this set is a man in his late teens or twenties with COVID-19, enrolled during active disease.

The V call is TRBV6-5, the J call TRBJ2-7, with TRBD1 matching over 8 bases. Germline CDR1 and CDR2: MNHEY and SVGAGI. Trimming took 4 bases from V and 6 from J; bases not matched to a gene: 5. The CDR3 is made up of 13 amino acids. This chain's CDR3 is CASSLDRGGEQYF. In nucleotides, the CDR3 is TGTGCCAGCAGTTTAGACAGGGGAGGCGAGCAGTACTTC.

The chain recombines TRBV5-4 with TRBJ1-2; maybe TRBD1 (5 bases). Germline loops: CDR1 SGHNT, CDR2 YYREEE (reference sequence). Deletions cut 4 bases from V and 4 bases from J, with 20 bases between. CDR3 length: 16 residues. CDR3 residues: CASSPKGQGMGYGYTF. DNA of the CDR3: TGTGCCAGCAGCCCTAAAGGTCAGGGAATGGGCTATGGCTACACCTTC.

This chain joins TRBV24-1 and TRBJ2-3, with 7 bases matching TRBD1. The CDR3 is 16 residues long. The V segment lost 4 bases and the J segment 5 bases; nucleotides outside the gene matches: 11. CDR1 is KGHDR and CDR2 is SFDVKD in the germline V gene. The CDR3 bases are TGTGCCACCAGTGACCCGGGACAGAGTTTCGTAGATACGCAGTATTTT. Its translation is CATSDPGQSFVDTQYF.

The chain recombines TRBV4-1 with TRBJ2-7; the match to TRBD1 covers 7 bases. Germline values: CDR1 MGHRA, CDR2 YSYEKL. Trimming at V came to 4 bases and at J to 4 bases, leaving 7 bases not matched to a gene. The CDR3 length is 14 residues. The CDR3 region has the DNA TGCGCCAGCAGCCCGGACAGGATCCCATACGAGCAGTACTTC. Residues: CASSPDRIPYEQYF.

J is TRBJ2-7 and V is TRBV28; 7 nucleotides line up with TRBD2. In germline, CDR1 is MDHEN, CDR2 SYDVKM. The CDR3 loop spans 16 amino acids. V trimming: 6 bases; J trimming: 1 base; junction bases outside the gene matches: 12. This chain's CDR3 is CASRTLWGGKSYEQYF. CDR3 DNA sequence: TGTGCCAGCAGAACACTTTGGGGGGGGAAGTCCTACGAGCAGTACTTC. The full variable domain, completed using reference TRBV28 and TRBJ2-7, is DVKVTQSSRYLVKRTGEKVFLECVQDMDHENMFWYRQDPGLGLRLIYFSYDVKMKEKGDIPEGYSVSREKKERFSLILESASTNQTSMYLCASRTLWGGKSYEQYFGPGTRLTVT.

DNA for the CDR3: TGTGCCAGCGGCCGGGGGAGCGAGCAGTACTTC. Protein: CASGRGSEQYF. The chain recombines TRBV27 with TRBJ2-7; D is possibly TRBD2 (6 bases). The CDR3 spans 11 residues. The germline V gene has CDR1 MNHEY and CDR2 SMNVEV (reference sequence). Trimming took 8 bases from V and 6 from J, leaving 11 bases between them.

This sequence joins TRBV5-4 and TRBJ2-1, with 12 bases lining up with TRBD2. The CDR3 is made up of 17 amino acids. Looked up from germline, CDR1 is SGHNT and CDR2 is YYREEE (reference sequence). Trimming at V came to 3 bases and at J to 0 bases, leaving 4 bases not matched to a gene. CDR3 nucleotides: TGTGCCAGCAGCTCGGCTAGCGGGAGGGCCTCCTACAATGAGCAGTTCTTC. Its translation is CASSSASGRASYNEQFF.

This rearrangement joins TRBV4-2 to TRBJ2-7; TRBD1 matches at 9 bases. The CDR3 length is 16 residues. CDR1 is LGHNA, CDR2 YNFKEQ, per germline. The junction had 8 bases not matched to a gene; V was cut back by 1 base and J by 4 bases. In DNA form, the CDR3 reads TGTGCCAGCAGCCAAGGCACCGGGACAGGGCTTTACGAGCAGTACTTC. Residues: CASSQGTGTGLYEQYF.

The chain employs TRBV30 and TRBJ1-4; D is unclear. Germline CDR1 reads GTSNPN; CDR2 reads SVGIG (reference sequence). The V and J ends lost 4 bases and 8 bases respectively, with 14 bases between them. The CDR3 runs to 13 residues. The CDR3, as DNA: TGTGCCTGGATGACAACCAGAGGGGAAAAACTGTTTTTT. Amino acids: CAWMTTRGEKLFF.

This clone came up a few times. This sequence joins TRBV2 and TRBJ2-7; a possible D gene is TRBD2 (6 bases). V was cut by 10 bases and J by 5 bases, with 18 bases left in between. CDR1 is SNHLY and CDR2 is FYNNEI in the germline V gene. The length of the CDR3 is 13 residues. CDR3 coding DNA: TGTGCCATCGGCGGGGCAGGGCGGGACGAGCAGTACTTC. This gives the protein CAIGGAGRDEQYF.

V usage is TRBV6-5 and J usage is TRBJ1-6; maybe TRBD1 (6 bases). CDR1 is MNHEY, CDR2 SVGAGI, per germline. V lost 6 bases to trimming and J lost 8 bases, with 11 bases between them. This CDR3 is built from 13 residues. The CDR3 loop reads CASRAGVDSPLHF. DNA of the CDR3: TGTGCCAGCAGGGCAGGGGTGGATTCACCCCTCCACTTT.

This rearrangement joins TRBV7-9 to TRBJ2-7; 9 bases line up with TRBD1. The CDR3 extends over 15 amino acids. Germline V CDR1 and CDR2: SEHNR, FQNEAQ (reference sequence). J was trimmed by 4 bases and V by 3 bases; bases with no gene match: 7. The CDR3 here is CASSFTTGGDYEQYF. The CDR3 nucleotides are TGTGCCAGCAGCTTCACGACAGGGGGGGATTACGAGCAGTACTTC.

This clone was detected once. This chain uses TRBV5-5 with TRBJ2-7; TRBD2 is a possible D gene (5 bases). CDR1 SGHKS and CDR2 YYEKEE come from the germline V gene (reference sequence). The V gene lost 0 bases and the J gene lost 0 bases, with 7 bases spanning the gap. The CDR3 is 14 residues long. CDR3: CASSLVGSSYEQYF. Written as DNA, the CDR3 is TGTGCCAGCAGCTTGGTGGGGAGCTCCTACGAGCAGTACTTC.

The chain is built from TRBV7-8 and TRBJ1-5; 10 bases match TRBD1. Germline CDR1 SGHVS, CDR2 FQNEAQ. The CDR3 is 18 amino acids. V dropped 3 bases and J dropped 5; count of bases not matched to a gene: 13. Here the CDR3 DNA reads TGTGCCAGCAGCTTTAGAAGCTTGGACAGGGGGATGGATCAGCCCCAGCATTTT. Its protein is CASSFRSLDRGMDQPQHF.

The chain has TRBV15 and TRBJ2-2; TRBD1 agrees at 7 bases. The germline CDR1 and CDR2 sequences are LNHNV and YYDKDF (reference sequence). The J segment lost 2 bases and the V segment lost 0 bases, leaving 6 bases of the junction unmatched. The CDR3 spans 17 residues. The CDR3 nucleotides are TGTGCCACCAGCAGAGATTTCTCAGGGGGTAACACCGGGGAGCTGTTTTTT. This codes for CATSRDFSGGNTGELFF.

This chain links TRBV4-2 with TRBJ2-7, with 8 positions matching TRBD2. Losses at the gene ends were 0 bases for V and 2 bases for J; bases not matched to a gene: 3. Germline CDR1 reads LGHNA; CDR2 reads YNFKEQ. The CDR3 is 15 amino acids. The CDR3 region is CASSQDLAGTYEQYF. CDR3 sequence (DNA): TGTGCCAGCAGCCAAGACTTAGCGGGAACCTACGAGCAGTACTTC.